This TCR beta chain was sequenced for a study of T cells in Graves' hyperthyroidism and ophthalmopathy. J lost 0 bases, V lost 1 base, and 8 bases had no gene match. Germline assignment: CDR1 SGHDN and CDR2 FVKESK. This CDR3 spans 18 amino acids. This clonotype was detected only a few times. TCR beta CDR3 sequences were amplified from RNA transcripts. When the TCR CDR3 underwent first-round RT-PCR, the HTBI primer set was used. TCRdb re-called the multiplex PCR reads through MiXCR, storing one row per CDR3 protein. This sample has 700,000 or so distinct CDR3 sequences; more than 12% occur once, and the top ten carry around an eighth.

The clonotype comes from a woman aged 50 to 60 with Graves' ophthalmopathy. The chain couples TRBV14 to TRBJ1-3; TRBD1 aligns across 8 bases. Sample: blood. The DNA of the CDR3 is TGTGCCAGCAGCCAAGTCCCCGGACAGGGAGACTCTGGAAACACCATATATTTT. Its protein product is CASSQVPGQGDSGNTIYF.